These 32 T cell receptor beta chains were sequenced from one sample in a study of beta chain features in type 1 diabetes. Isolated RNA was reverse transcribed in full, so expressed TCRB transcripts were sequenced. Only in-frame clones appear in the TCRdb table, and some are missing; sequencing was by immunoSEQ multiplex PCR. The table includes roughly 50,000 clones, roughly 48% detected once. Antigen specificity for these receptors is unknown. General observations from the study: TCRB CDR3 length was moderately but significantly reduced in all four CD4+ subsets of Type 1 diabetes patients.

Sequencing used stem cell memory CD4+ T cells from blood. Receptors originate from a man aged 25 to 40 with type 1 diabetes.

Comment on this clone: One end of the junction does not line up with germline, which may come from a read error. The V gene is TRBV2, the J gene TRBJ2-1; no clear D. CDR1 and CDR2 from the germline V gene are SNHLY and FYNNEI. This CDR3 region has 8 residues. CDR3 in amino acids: CASREQFF. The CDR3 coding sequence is TGTGCCAGCCGTGAGCAGTTCTTC.

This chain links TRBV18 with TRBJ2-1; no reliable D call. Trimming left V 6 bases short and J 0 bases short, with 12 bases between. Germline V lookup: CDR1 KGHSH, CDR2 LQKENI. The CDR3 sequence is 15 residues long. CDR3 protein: CASSDDSGSYNEQFF. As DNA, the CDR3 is TGTGCCAGCTCCGACGACTCCGGCTCCTACAATGAGCAGTTCTTC.

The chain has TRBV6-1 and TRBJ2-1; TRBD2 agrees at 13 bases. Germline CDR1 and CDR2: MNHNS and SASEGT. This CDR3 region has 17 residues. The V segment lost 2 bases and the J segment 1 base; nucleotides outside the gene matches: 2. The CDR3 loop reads CASSELGLAGSYNEQFF. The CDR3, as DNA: TGTGCCAGCAGTGAATTGGGACTAGCGGGATCCTACAATGAGCAGTTCTTC.

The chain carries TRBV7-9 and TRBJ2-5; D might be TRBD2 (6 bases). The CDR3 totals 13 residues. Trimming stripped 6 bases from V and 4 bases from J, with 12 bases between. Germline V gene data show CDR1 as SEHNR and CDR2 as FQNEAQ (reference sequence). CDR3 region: CASRYGTSETQYF. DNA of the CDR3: TGTGCCAGCAGATATGGGACTTCAGAGACCCAGTACTTC.

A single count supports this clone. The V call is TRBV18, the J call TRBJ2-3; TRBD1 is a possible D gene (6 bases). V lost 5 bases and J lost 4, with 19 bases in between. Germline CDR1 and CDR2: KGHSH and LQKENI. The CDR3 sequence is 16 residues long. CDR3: CASSSQGLVGADTQYF. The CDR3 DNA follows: TGTGCCAGCTCATCTCAGGGGCTGGTAGGCGCAGATACGCAGTATTTT. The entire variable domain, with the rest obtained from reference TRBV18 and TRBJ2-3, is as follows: NAGVMQNPRHLVRRRGQEARLRCSPMKGHSHVYWYRQLPEEGLKFMVYLQKENIIDESGMPKERFSAEFPKEGPSILRIQQVVRGDSAAYFCASSSQGLVGADTQYFGPGTRLTVL.

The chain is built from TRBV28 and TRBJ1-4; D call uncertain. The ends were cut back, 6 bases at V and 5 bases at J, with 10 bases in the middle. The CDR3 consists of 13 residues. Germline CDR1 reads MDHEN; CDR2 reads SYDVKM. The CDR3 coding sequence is TGTGCCAGCAGCGATAGAGGGAATGAAAAACTGTTTTTT. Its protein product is CASSDRGNEKLFF.

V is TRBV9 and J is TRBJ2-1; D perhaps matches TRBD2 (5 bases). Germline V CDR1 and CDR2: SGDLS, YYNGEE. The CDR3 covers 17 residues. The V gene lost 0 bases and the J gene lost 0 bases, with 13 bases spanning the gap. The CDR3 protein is CASSVAPGRSSYNEQFF. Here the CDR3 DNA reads TGTGCCAGCAGCGTAGCTCCTGGGAGAAGCTCCTACAATGAGCAGTTCTTC. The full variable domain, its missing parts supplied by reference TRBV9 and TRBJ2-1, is DSGVTQTPKHLITATGQRVTLRCSPRSGDLSVYWYQQSLDQGLQFLIQYYNGEERAKGNILERFSAQQFPDLHSELNLSSLELGDSALYFCASSVAPGRSSYNEQFFGPGTRLTVL.

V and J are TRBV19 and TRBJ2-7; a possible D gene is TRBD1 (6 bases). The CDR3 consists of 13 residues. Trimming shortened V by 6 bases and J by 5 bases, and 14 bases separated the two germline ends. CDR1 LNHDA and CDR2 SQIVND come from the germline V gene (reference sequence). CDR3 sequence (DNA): TGTGCCAGTAGGACCAGGGGTAGCCACGAGCAGTACTTC. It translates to CASRTRGSHEQYF.

CDR3 DNA sequence: TGTGCCAGCAGTTCCCCGGGACTAGCTGGCGAGCAGTACTTC. Translated, it gives CASSSPGLAGEQYF. The chain uses TRBV28 and TRBJ2-7; 9 bases are shared with TRBD2. The germline gives CDR1 MDHEN, CDR2 SYDVKM. Trimming cost V 4 bases and J 6 bases; bases outside gene matches: 7. This CDR3 region has 14 residues. Looking up the rest from reference TRBV28 and TRBJ2-7 gives the full variable domain: DVKVTQSSRYLVKRTGEKVFLECVQDMDHENMFWYRQDPGLGLRLIYFSYDVKMKEKGDIPEGYSVSREKKERFSLILESASTNQTSMYLCASSSPGLAGEQYFGPGTRLTVT.

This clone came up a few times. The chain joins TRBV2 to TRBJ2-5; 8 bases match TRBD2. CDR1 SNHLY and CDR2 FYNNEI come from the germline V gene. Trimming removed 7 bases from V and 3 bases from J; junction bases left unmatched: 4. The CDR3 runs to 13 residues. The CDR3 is CASKPAGEETQYF. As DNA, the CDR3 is TGTGCCAGCAAGCCAGCGGGGGAAGAGACCCAGTACTTC.

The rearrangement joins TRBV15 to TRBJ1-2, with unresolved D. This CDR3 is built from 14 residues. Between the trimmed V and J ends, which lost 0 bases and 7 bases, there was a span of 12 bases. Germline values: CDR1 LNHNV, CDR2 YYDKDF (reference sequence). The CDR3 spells CATSRDEGVGGYTF. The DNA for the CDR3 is TGTGCCACCAGCAGAGACGAGGGCGTGGGTGGCTACACCTTC.

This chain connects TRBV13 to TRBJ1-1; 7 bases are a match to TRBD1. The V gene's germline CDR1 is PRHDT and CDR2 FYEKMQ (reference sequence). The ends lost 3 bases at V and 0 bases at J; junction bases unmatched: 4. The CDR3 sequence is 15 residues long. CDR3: CASSLTGLMNTEAFF. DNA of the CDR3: TGTGCCAGCAGCTTGACAGGGCTGATGAACACTGAAGCTTTCTTT. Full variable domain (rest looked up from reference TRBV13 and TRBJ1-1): AAGVIQSPRHLIKEKRETATLKCYPIPRHDTVYWYQQGPGQDPQFLISFYEKMQSDKGSIPDRFSAQQFSDYHSELNMSSLELGDSALYFCASSLTGLMNTEAFFGQGTRLTVV.

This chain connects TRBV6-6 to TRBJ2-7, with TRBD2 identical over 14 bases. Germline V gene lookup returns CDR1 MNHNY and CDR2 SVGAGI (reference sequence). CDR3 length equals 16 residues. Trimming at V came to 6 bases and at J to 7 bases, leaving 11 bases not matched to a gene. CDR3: CASSPGLAGGSREQYF. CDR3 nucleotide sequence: TGTGCCAGCAGCCCCGGACTAGCGGGAGGATCGCGGGAGCAGTACTTC.

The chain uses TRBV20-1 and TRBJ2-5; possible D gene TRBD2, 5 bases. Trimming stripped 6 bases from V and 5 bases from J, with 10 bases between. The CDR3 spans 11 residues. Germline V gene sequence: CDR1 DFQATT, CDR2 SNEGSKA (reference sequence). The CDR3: CSARTGETQYF. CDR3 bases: TGCAGTGCCCGGACGGGGGAGACCCAGTACTTC.

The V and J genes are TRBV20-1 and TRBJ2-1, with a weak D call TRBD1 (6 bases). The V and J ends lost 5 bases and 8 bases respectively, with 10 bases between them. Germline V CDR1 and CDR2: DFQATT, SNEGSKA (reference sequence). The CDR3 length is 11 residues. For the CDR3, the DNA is TGCAGTGCTGAGACAGGAGATGAGCAGTTCTTC. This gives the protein CSAETGDEQFF.

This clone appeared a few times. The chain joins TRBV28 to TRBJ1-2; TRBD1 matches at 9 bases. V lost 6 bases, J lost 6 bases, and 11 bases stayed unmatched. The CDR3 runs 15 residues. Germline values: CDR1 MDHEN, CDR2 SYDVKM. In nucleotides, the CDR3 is TGTGCCAGCAGGCCCCGAACAGGGGGCTTCGATGGCTACACCTTC. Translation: CASRPRTGGFDGYTF.

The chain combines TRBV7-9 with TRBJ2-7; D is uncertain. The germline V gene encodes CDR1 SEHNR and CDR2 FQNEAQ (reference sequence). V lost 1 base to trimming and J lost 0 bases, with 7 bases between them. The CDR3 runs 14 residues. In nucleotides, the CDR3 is TGTGCCAGCAGCTTAGGGGCTATCTCCTACGAGCAGTACTTC. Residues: CASSLGAISYEQYF.

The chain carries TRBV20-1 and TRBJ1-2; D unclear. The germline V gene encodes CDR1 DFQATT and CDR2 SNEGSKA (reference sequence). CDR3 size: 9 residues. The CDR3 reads CVQRRGYTF. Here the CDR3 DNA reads TGCGTCCAACGGAGGGGCTACACCTTC.

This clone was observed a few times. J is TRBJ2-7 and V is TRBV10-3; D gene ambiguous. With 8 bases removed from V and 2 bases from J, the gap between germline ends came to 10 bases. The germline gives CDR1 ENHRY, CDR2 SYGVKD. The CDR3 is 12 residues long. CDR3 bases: TGTGCCATCTCCCCGCAGACCTACGAGCAGTACTTC. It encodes CAISPQTYEQYF.

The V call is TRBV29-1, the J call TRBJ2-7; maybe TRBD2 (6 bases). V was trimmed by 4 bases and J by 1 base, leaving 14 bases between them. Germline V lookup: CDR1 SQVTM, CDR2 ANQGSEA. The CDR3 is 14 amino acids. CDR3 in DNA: TGCAGCGTTGGTCGGTCGACTAGATCCTACGAGCAGTACTTC. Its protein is CSVGRSTRSYEQYF.

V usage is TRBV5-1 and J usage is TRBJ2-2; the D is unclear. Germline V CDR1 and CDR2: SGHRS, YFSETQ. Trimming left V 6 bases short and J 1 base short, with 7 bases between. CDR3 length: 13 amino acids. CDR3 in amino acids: CASKYLNTGELFF. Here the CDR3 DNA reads TGCGCCAGCAAATACTTGAACACCGGGGAGCTGTTTTTT.

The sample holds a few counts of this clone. Written as DNA, the CDR3 is TGCGCCAGCCGAGCGGCTAGCGAACACCCCGAGCAGTTCTTC. Translation: CASRAASEHPEQFF. The chain recombines TRBV5-1 with TRBJ2-1; D perhaps matches TRBD2 (6 bases). CDR3 length: 14 residues. Germline values: CDR1 SGHRS, CDR2 YFSETQ. The V gene lost 7 bases and the J gene lost 10 bases, with 21 bases spanning the gap.

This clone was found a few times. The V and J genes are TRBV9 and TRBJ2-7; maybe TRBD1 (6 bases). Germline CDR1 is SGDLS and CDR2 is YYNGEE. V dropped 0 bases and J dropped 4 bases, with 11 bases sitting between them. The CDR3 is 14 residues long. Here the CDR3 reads CASSVDPRGYEQYF. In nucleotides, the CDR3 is TGTGCCAGCAGCGTAGATCCTAGGGGGTACGAGCAGTACTTC. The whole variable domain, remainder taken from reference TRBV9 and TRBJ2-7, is DSGVTQTPKHLITATGQRVTLRCSPRSGDLSVYWYQQSLDQGLQFLIQYYNGEERAKGNILERFSAQQFPDLHSELNLSSLELGDSALYFCASSVDPRGYEQYFGPGTRLTVT.

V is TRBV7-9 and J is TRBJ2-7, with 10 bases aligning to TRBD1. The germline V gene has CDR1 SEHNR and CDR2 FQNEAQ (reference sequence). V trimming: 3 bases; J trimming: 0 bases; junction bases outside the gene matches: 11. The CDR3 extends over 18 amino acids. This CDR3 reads CASSFTPGQGPRSYEQYF. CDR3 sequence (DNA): TGTGCCAGCAGCTTTACTCCGGGACAGGGGCCCCGCTCCTACGAGCAGTACTTC.

The CDR3 DNA reads TGTGCCAGCAGCCAAGTGGGCGCGGGGGATGAGCAGTTCTTC. Amino acid sequence: CASSQVGAGDEQFF. The V call is TRBV4-2, the J call TRBJ2-1; 7 bases are a match to TRBD2. The CDR3 loop spans 14 amino acids. Trimming cost V 1 base and J 8 bases; bases outside gene matches: 5. Germline V gene data show CDR1 as LGHNA and CDR2 as YNFKEQ.

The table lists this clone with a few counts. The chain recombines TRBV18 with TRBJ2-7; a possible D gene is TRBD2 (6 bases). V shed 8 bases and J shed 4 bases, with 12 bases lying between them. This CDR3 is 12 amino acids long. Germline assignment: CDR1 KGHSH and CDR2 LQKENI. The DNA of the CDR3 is TGTGCCAGCGCCCGGGACTTGTACGAGCAGTACTTC. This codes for CASARDLYEQYF.

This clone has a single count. CDR3 DNA sequence: TGTGCCAGCAGTCGGGGAAGGCAGCCCCAGCATTTT. It translates to CASSRGRQPQHF. The rearrangement uses TRBV28 and TRBJ1-5, with D unresolved. CDR1 is MDHEN and CDR2 is SYDVKM in the germline V gene. This CDR3 spans 12 amino acids. V was clipped by 5 bases and J by 7 bases, with 9 bases between them.

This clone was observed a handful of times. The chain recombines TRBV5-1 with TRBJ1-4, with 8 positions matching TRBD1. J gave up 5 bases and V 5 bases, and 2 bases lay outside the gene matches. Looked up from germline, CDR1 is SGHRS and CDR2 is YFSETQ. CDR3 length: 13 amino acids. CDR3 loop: CASRRTGNEKLFF. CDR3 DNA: TGCGCCAGCAGGCGGACAGGGAATGAAAAACTGTTTTTT.

CDR3 DNA sequence: TGTGCCAGCAGTTTAGGGTCGGACAAGCTGTTTTTT. Protein product: CASSLGSDKLFF. J is TRBJ1-4 and V is TRBV28; weak D call: TRBD1 (5 bases). Germline V CDR1 and CDR2: MDHEN, SYDVKM. The CDR3 has 12 residues. Trimming cost V 2 bases and J 14 bases, with 12 bases left between them.

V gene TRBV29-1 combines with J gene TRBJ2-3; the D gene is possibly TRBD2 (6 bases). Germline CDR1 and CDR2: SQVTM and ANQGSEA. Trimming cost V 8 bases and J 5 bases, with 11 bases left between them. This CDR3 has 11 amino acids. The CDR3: CSCPGVDTQYF. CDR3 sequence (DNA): TGCAGCTGCCCGGGGGTAGATACGCAGTATTTT.

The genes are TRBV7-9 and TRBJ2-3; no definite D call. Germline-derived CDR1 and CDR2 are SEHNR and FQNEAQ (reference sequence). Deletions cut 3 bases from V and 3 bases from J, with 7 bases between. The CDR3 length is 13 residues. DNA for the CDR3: TGTGCCAGCAGCTTCCTTCCGACAGATACGCAGTATTTT. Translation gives CASSFLPTDTQYF.

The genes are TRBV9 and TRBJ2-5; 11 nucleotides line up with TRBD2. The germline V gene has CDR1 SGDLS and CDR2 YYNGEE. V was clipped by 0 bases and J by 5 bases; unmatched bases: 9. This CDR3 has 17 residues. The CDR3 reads CASSVGATSGSQETQYF. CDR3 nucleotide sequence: TGTGCCAGCAGCGTAGGGGCAACTAGCGGGAGTCAGGAGACCCAGTACTTC. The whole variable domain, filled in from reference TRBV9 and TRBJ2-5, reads DSGVTQTPKHLITATGQRVTLRCSPRSGDLSVYWYQQSLDQGLQFLIQYYNGEERAKGNILERFSAQQFPDLHSELNLSSLELGDSALYFCASSVGATSGSQETQYFGPGTRLLVL.